This paragraph covers one T cell receptor beta chain sequence. This sample was included in a study of cytotoxic CD8 clonotypes in ibrutinib-treated CLL. Sequencing used immunoSEQ multiplex PCR; TCRdb keeps in-frame clones, though not all of them. The table lists 45,000 to 50,000 clones, approximately 51% of them singletons. The TCR sequence derives from a human donor with chronic lymphocytic leukemia. This specimen was PBMCs, taken after 12 months of ibrutinib treatment.

CDR3 sequence: CASGSGSSYNEQFF. The CDR3 nucleotides read TGTGCTAGTGGGAGCGGGAGTTCCTACAATGAGCAGTTCTTC. The genes are TRBV12-5 and TRBJ2-1; TRBD2 agrees at 8 bases. Germline assignment: CDR1 LGHNT and CDR2 FRNRAP. This CDR3 has 14 residues. V was pared by 6 bases and J by 1 base, with 2 bases of the junction left unmatched.